These 8 T cell receptor beta chains were sequenced from one sample in a study of identical twins. TCRdb processed the 5' RACE reads anew with MiXCR; each CDR3 protein has one entry. The table shows about 220,000 distinct CDR3 sequences, with approximately 7.8% occurring only once. The sample was also linked to a second study, of yellow fever vaccine responses in identical twins.

The sequenced sample was CD8+ T cells sorted from blood. Receptor source: a woman aged 18-30 years in good health.

This clonotype has only a few counts. J is TRBJ2-1 and V is TRBV7-2; D is unresolved. Germline V lookup: CDR1 SGHTA, CDR2 FQGNSA. V shed 1 base and J shed 0 bases, with 7 bases lying between them. CDR3 length equals 15 residues. CDR3 DNA sequence: TGTGCCAGCAGCTTAGTGGGGTACTCCTACAATGAGCAGTTCTTC. Translating gives CASSLVGYSYNEQFF.

A word on this clonotype: A much larger clone lies one base from this, so it may be a read error. J is TRBJ2-7 and V is TRBV20-1; D gene uncertain. Looked up from germline, CDR1 is DFQATT and CDR2 is SNEGSKA (reference sequence). The CDR3 length is 11 residues. V was pared by 3 bases and J by 3 bases, with 6 bases between. CDR3 loop: CSARLGYEQYV. DNA for the CDR3: TGCAGTGCTAGGCTGGGCTACGAGCAGTACGTC.

This clonotype has a count of ten or more. The rearrangement uses TRBV9 and TRBJ2-7; 7 bases line up with TRBD1. Trimming cost V 0 bases and J 7 bases; bases outside gene matches: 16. Germline V gene data show CDR1 as SGDLS and CDR2 as YYNGEE. The length of the CDR3 is 17 residues. The CDR3 DNA is TGTGCCAGCAGCGTAGCCGAATCGACAGGGATGCCGAAGGAGCAGTACTTC. As protein: CASSVAESTGMPKEQYF.

The chain is built from TRBV15 and TRBJ2-1; TRBD1 agrees at 11 bases. CDR3 length: 15 residues. The V gene end was trimmed by 8 bases and the J gene end by 4 bases; junction bases not matched to a gene: 7. The germline V gene has CDR1 LNHNV and CDR2 YYDKDF (reference sequence). CDR3 region: CATDEDRGLYNEQFF. CDR3 DNA: TGTGCCACCGACGAGGACAGGGGGCTTTACAATGAGCAGTTCTTC. Full variable domain (remainder filled in from reference TRBV15 and TRBJ2-1): DAMVIQNPRYQVTQFGKPVTLSCSQTLNHNVMYWYQQKSSQAPKLLFHYYDKDFNNEADTPDNFQSRRPNTSFCFLDIRSPGLGDTAMYLCATDEDRGLYNEQFFGPGTRLTVL.

This chain links TRBV13 with TRBJ2-1; 8 positions match TRBD2. Looked up from germline, CDR1 is PRHDT and CDR2 is FYEKMQ (reference sequence). Trimming at V came to 1 base and at J to 6 bases, leaving 8 bases not matched to a gene. The length of the CDR3 is 16 residues. The CDR3 DNA follows: TGTGCCAGCAGCTTAGCCCGGGAGGGGCGGGGCAATGAGCAGTTCTTC. This sequence encodes CASSLAREGRGNEQFF. Based on the CDR3 plus reference TRBV13 and TRBJ2-1, the full variable domain is AAGVIQSPRHLIKEKRETATLKCYPIPRHDTVYWYQQGPGQDPQFLISFYEKMQSDKGSIPDRFSAQQFSDYHSELNMSSLELGDSALYFCASSLAREGRGNEQFFGPGTRLTVL.

This clonotype has just a few counts. The rearrangement links TRBV4-1 to TRBJ2-1; 9 positions agree with TRBD2. The V segment lost 0 bases and the J segment 3 bases; nucleotides outside the gene matches: 3. CDR1 MGHRA and CDR2 YSYEKL come from the germline V gene. This CDR3 region has 16 residues. The CDR3 coding sequence is TGCGCCAGCAGCCAAGAGGGACTAGCTTTCTACAATGAGCAGTTCTTC. Protein product: CASSQEGLAFYNEQFF.

V and J are TRBV27 and TRBJ2-1; a weak D match, TRBD1 (5 bases). The CDR3 sequence is 14 residues long. V lost 5 bases and J lost 2, with 10 bases in between. The germline CDR1 and CDR2 sequences are MNHEY and SMNVEV (reference sequence). CDR3 in amino acids: CASSQGRAYNEQFF. The CDR3 DNA reads as TGTGCCAGCAGTCAGGGTAGGGCCTACAATGAGCAGTTCTTC.

Only a few counts were recorded for this clonotype. The rearrangement links TRBV4-1 to TRBJ2-7, with 8 bases aligning to TRBD1. Unmatched junction bases numbered 5, after V lost 2 bases and J lost 2 bases. Germline V CDR1 and CDR2: MGHRA, YSYEKL. CDR3 length: 15 residues. CDR3 DNA sequence: TGCGCCAGCAGCCAACAGGGGGCGGGGACCTACGAGCAGTACGTC. This translates into CASSQQGAGTYEQYV.